The entry below describes one TCR beta chain. This specimen belongs to a study of CD4 T cells in relation to SARS-CoV-2 and coronaviruses. The CDR3 sequence is 18 residues long. Looked up from germline, CDR1 is MGHRA and CDR2 is YSYEKL. V dropped 4 bases and J dropped 0; count of bases not matched to a gene: 6. TCRdb's copy holds only in-frame clones and misses some; the assay was immunoSEQ multiplex PCR. The sample includes tens of thousands of clones, 94% of them seen just once. CD4+ T cells from unexposed donors were obtained before the COVID-19 pandemic (2011-2018). The sample taken for sequencing was naive CD4+ T cells from PBMCs. As to subset: naive CD4+ T cells isolated by negative enrichment. This clonotype originated in a human donor in good health. The chain recombines TRBV4-1 with TRBJ2-1; 13 bases agree with TRBD2. This chain's CDR3 is CASSPGLAGVSSYNEQFF. Written as DNA, the CDR3 is TGCGCCAGCAGCCCCGGACTAGCGGGAGTGAGCTCCTACAATGAGCAGTTCTTC.